This TCR beta chain emerged from a study of T cell repertoires in cytomegalovirus infection. Whole-study findings and limits: HLA-C-restricted CMV-specific TCR beta clonotypes prevailed in the ex vivo response.

The V gene end was trimmed by 5 bases and the J gene end by 1 base; junction bases not matched to a gene: 8. CDR1 is SGHVS and CDR2 is FNYEAQ in the germline V gene. This CDR3 is 16 amino acids long. TCRdb ran MiXCR on the reads and lists one entry per CDR3 protein. The repertoire holds some 920,000 distinct CDR3 sequences, with about a third as singletons. This clonotype was counted a few times. As yet, its antigen is unknown. The sample in question was cultured CD8+ T cells from PBMCs, obtained from culture after CMV antigen stimulation. This sequence originates from a human donor in good health (CMV status not recorded). Some clones in this sample may be carry-over from other donors' samples. The gene calls are TRBV7-6 and TRBJ1-1; 9 bases are shared with TRBD1. CDR3 sequence reads: CASSHRQGVKNTEAFF. CDR3 DNA: TGTGCCAGCAGCCATCGACAGGGGGTGAAGAACACTGAAGCTTTCTTT.